Following are 4 T cell receptor beta chains from one sample sequenced in a study of control samples from healthy donors and cancer patients. Method: immunoSEQ multiplex PCR; TCRdb's copy keeps in-frame clones and lacks some. The repertoire includes 150,000 to 200,000 clones, 85% to 95% of them detected once, and about 8.5% sits in the top ten. The sample taken for sequencing was blood. These receptors all stem from a middle-aged woman in good health.

The gene calls are TRBV9 and TRBJ2-1; 9 nucleotides line up with TRBD2. This CDR3 comprises 16 residues. J lost 3 bases, V lost 0 bases, and 4 bases had no gene match. Germline V gene lookup returns CDR1 SGDLS and CDR2 YYNGEE. CDR3 sequence reads: CASSVGGAGGYNEQFF. In nucleotides, the CDR3 is TGTGCCAGCAGCGTAGGTGGAGCGGGAGGCTACAATGAGCAGTTCTTC.

This chain joins TRBV5-1 and TRBJ2-1; a possible D gene is TRBD2 (5 bases). Trimming took 4 bases from V and 1 from J, leaving 15 bases between them. The CDR3 is 16 amino acids. Looked up from germline, CDR1 is SGHRS and CDR2 is YFSETQ. CDR3 sequence reads: CASSLGLDISYNEQFF. Here the CDR3 DNA reads TGCGCCAGCAGCCTAGGACTCGATATATCCTACAATGAGCAGTTCTTC.

V usage is TRBV7-2 and J usage is TRBJ1-1; TRBD1 matches 7 bases. This CDR3 region has 15 residues. Germline CDR1 is SGHTA and CDR2 is FQGNSA. Trimming removed 5 bases from V and 3 bases from J; junction bases left unmatched: 9. DNA for the CDR3: TGTGCCAGCAGCCGGCCGACAGGGTTGGACACTGAAGCTTTCTTT. This sequence encodes CASSRPTGLDTEAFF.

The chain has TRBV5-1 and TRBJ1-2, with TRBD1 identical over 7 bases. V dropped 4 bases and J dropped 4; count of bases not matched to a gene: 7. Germline V CDR1 and CDR2: SGHRS, YFSETQ. There are 14 residues in the CDR3. The CDR3 spells CASSATGMFYGYTF. The CDR3 DNA reads TGCGCCAGCAGCGCGACAGGGATGTTCTATGGCTACACCTTC.